Presented here are 6 T cell receptor beta chains from one specimen sequenced in a study of cytomegalovirus exposure and HLA in healthy donors (TCRdb year 2017). The library was produced with the immunoSEQ multiplex PCR assay. The multiplex PCR relied on a mix of 60 forward primers for TCR Vbeta segments and 13 reverse primers for TCR Jbeta segments. Not all clones reach the TCRdb copy of this immuneACCESS table, which keeps in-frame sequences only. Checked studies attribute under half of the gap to unresolved V genes and leave the rest unexplained. The sample table lists fewer than 110,000 clones, over 75% of them with a count of one. The ten largest clones capture 4.2% of the sample. The sequencing sample was made of PBMCs. The receptor source for this set is a male donor in good health and CMV-seronegative.

The rearrangement links TRBV18 to TRBJ2-2; TRBD1 might be the D (5 bases). Per the germline V gene, CDR1 is KGHSH and CDR2 is LQKENI. With 5 bases removed from V and 4 bases from J, the gap between germline ends came to 11 bases. CDR3 length: 14 residues. For the CDR3, the DNA is TGTGCCAGCTCAGAGACAGTCCTCACCGGGGAGCTGTTTTTT. Encoded protein: CASSETVLTGELFF.

The CDR3 protein is CAWSVDIVSYGYTF. The CDR3 coding sequence is TGTGCCTGGAGTGTAGACATTGTCTCGTATGGCTACACCTTC. The V call is TRBV30, the J call TRBJ1-2; D is undetermined. Germline loops: CDR1 GTSNPN, CDR2 SVGIG (reference sequence). The CDR3 is 14 amino acids. Trimming took off 0 bases at V and 5 bases at J, with 13 bases between the two ends.

J is TRBJ2-5 and V is TRBV6-1; 7 nucleotides match TRBD2. Germline CDR1 MNHNS, CDR2 SASEGT. CDR3 length: 14 amino acids. V lost 7 bases and J lost 0; bases outside the gene matches: 5. The CDR3 loop reads CASIGGRNQETQYF. CDR3 in DNA: TGTGCCAGCATCGGGGGGAGGAACCAAGAGACCCAGTACTTC.

V gene TRBV29-1 combines with J gene TRBJ2-5; 14 nucleotides line up with TRBD2. J lost 5 bases, V lost 8 bases, and 10 bases had no gene match. CDR3 size: 15 residues. Germline CDR1 and CDR2: SQVTM and ANQGSEA. The CDR3 DNA follows: TGCAGCACAGCGACTAGCGGGAGGGCCAAGGAGACCCAGTACTTC. This codes for CSTATSGRAKETQYF.

The chain has TRBV18 and TRBJ2-5; D possibly corresponds to TRBD2 (6 bases). Trimming pared 0 bases from V and 5 bases from J, leaving 16 bases between. CDR3 length: 16 residues. The germline CDR1 and CDR2 sequences are KGHSH and LQKENI. The DNA for the CDR3 is TGTGCCAGCTCACCACCGGGAGGCTTGGGGACGGAGACCCAGTACTTC. Residues: CASSPPGGLGTETQYF.

On this clone itself: At one end, the junction sequence differs from germline, possibly due to a read error. The rearrangement links TRBV5-1 to TRBJ2-5, with 10 bases that match TRBD2. In germline, CDR1 is SGHRS, CDR2 YFSETQ. The CDR3 length is 14 residues. As DNA, the CDR3 is TGCGCCAGCAGCTCCACTAGCGGGAAACGGTTTGGACACTTC. Amino acid sequence: CASSSTSGKRFGHF.